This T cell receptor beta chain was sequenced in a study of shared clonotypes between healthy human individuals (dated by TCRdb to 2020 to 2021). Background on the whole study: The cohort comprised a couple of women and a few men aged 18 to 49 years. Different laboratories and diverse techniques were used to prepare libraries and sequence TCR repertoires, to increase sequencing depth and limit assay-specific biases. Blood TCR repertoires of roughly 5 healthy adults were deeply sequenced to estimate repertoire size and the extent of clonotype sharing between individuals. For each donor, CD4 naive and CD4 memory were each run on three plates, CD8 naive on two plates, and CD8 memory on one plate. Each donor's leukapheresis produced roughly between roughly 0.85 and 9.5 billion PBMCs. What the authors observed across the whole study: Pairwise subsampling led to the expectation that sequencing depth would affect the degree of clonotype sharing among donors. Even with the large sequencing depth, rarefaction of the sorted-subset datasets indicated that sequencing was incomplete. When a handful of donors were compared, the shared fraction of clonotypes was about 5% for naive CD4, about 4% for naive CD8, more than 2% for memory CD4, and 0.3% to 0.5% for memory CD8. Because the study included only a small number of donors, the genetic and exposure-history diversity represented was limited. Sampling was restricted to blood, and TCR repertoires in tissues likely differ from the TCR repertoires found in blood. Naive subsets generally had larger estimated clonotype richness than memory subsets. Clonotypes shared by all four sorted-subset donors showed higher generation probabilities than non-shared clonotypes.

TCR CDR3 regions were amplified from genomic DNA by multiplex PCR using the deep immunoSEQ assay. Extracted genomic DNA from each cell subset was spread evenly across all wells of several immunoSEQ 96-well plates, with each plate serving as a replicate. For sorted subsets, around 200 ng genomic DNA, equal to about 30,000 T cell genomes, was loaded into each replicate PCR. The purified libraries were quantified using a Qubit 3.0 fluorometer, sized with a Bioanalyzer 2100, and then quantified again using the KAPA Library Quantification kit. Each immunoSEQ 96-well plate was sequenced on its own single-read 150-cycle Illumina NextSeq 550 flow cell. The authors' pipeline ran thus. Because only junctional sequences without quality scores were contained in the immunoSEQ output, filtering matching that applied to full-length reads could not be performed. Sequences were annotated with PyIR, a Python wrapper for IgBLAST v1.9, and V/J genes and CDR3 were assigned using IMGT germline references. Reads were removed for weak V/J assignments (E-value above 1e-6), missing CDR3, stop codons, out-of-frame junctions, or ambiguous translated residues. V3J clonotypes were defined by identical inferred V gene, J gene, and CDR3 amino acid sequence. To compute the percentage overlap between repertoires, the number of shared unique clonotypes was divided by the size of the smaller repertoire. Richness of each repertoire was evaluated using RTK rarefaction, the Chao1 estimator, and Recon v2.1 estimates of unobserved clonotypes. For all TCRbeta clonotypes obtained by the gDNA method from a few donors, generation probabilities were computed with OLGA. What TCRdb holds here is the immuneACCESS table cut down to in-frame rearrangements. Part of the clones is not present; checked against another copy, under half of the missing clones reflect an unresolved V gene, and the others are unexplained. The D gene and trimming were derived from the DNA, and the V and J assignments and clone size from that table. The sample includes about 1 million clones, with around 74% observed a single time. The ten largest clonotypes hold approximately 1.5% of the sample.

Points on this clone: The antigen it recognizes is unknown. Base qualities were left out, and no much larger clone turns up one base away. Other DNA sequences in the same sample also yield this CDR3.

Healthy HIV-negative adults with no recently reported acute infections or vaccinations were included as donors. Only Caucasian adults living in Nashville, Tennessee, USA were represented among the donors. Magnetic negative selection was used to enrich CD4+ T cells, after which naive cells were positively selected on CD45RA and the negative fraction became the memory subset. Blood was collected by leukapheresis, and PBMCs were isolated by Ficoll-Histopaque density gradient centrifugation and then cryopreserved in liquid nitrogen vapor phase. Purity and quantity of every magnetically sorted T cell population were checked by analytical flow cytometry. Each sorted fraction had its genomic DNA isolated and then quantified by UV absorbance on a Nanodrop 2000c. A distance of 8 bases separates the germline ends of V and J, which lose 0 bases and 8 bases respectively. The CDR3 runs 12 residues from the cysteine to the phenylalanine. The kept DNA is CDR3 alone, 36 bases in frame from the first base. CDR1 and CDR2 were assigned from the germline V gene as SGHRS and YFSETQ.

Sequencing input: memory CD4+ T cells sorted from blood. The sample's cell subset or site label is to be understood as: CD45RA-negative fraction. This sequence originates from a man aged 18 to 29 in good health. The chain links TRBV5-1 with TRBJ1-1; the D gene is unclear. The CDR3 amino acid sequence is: CASSLAIGEAFF. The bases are TGCGCCAGCAGCTTGGCCATCGGCGAAGCTTTCTTT.